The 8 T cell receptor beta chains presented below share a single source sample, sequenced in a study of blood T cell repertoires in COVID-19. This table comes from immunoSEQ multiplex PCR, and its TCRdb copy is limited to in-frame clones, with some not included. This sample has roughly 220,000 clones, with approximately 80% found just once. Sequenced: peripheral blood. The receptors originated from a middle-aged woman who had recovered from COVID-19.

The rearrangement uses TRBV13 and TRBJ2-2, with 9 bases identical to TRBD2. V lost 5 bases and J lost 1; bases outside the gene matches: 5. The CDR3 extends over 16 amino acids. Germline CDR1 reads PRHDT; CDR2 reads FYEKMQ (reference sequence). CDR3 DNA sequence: TGTGCCAGCAGCAGCGGACTAGCGAGGAACACCGGGGAGCTGTTTTTT. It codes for CASSSGLARNTGELFF.

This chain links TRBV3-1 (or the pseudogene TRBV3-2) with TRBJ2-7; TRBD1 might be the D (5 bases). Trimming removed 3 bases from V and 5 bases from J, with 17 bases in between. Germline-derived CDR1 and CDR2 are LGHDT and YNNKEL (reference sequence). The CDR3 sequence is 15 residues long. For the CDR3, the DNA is TGTGCCAGCAGCCAGTGGGGTCTTATGGGGCACGAGCAGTACTTC. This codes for CASSQWGLMGHEQYF.

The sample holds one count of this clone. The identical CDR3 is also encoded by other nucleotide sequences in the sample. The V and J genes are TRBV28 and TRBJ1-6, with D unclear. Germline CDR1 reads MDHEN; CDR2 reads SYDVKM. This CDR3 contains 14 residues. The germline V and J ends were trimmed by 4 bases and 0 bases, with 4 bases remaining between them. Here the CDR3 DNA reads TGTGCCAGCAGTTCTAGCTCCTATAATTCACCCCTCCACTTT. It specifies CASSSSSYNSPLHF.

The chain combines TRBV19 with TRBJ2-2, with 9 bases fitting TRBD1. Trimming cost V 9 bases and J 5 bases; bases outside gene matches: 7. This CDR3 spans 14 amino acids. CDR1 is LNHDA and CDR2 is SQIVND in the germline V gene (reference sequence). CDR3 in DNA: TGTGCCAGCCAGGGACAGGGAGGGACCGGGGAGCTGTTTTTT. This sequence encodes CASQGQGGTGELFF.

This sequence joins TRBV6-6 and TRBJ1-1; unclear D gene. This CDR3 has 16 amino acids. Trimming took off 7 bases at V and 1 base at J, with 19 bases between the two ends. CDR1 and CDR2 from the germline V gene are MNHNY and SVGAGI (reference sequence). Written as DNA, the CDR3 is TGTGCCAGCAACGTGGGAGGGATGAGCCAGAACACTGAAGCTTTCTTT. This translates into CASNVGGMSQNTEAFF.

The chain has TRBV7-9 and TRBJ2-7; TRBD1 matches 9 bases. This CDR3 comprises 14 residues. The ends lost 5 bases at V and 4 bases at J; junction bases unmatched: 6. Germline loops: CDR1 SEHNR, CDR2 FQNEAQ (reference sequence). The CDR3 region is CASSRRTGDYEQYF. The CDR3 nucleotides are TGTGCCAGCAGCCGTAGGACAGGGGATTACGAGCAGTACTTC.

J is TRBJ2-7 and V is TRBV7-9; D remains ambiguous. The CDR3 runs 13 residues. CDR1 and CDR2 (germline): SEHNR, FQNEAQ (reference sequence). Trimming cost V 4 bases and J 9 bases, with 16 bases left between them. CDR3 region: CASSSTEVLGQYF. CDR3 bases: TGTGCCAGCAGCTCGACCGAGGTTCTGGGGCAGTACTTC.

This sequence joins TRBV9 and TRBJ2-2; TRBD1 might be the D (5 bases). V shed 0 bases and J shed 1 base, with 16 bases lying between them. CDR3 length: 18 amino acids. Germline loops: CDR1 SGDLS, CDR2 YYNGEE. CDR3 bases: TGTGCCAGCAGCGTAGCAAGGGGCCGACCCGGGAACACCGGGGAGCTGTTTTTT. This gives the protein CASSVARGRPGNTGELFF.